A single TCR beta chain is shown here with its context. No cognate antigen has been identified for it. No clone much larger than this one lies a single base away; base qualities are absent. Genomic DNA was extracted with the Qiagen DNeasy kit from unsorted PBMCs and from negatively selected CD4+ and CD8+ fractions. TCR beta CDR3 regions were amplified by immunoSEQ multiplex PCR using primers annealing to V and J segments. A synthetic immune receptor repertoire was used to minimize amplification bias, and any remaining bias was removed computationally after sequencing. Under the source paper's analysis protocol: Repertoire diversity was quantified as the Shannon entropy index using custom Python scripts. Unsorted, CD4+ and CD8+ repertoires were examined separately, except in combined analyses, for which CD4+ and CD8+ sequences were merged in silico. Clonal expansion was defined as at least a 2-fold frequency increase after treatment relative to C1D1, with a pseudocount of 0.5 for undetected baseline clones. Singleton clones were defined as clones with 0 or 1 copy at C1D1, and non-singleton clones were defined as clones with 2 or more copies. Clones expanded in unsorted samples were assigned a CD4+, CD8+ or unknown annotation through matching of protein sequences in sorted samples from the same patient. Wilcoxon tests on paired samples were used to test changes in diversity from C1D1 to C4D1. The clones in this table, taken by TCRdb from immuneACCESS, are in-frame only. Not every clone is retained; where verified, under half of the shortfall comes from an unresolved V gene, and the cause of the rest is unknown. V and J calls and clone size are copied from that table; D and trimming were computed from the DNA. This sample gives roughly 86,000 clones in total; 83% of them show up just once. The ten biggest clones cover about 17% of the sample.

The label giving this sample's time point can be read as: cycle 4 day 1 (C4D1), after around six weeks of nivolumab. Relapse after autologous stem cell transplantation had occurred in all trial patients, and cohorts A, B and C were distinguished by prior brentuximab vedotin exposure. The trial cohort comprised roughly 50 patients with relapsed/refractory classical Hodgkin lymphoma whose best overall responses were complete response, partial response or progressive disease. Single-agent nivolumab was administered to trial patients in the multi-cohort phase II CheckMate 205 trial. An independent review committee assessed best overall response using the 2007 International Working Group response criteria. PBMCs from the trial were collected at three points: immediately before nivolumab initiation (C1D1), and during therapy at cycle 2 day 1 and cycle 4 day 1. Peripheral blood was collected in 8 mL Vacutainer Cell Preparation Tubes, from which PBMCs were isolated by centrifugation and then cryopreserved.

V was cut back by 6 bases and J by 2 bases, leaving a gap of 11 bases between them. CDR1 MRHNA and CDR2 SNTAGT are derived from the germline V gene. The CDR3 runs 14 residues from the cysteine to the phenylalanine. Left in the record is the CDR3 DNA by itself, 42 bases read in frame from the first base. The data were taken from a study of PD-1 blockade in classical Hodgkin lymphoma (TCRdb year 2020). As for the study more broadly: Nivolumab dosing was 3 mg/kg intravenously every 2 weeks, continuing until either disease progression or unacceptable toxicity. The study used TCR beta sequencing and CyTOF to define a peripheral blood immune signature of response to PD-1 blockade in classical Hodgkin lymphoma.

The study at large found these results: The study was restricted to a single clinical trial cohort, and the causes of repertoire differences, possibly disease activity or prior therapy, were left undefined. A significant rise by C4D1 was seen in CD4+ but not CD8+ TCR diversity (p=0.0027 vs p=0.16), with the rise being most apparent in complete responders (p=0.02). Newly diagnosed patients were reported to have lower baseline TCR diversity than healthy donors, and relapsed/refractory patients were reported to have lower baseline TCR diversity still. Diversity was lower in patients who began nivolumab less than 1 year after ASCT, so these patients were left out of later analyses to avoid confounding by immune reconstitution. Trial patients achieving complete response had baseline diversity similar to newly diagnosed patients, whereas partial responders and progressors had significantly lower diversity.

This sequence originates from a human donor with classical Hodgkin lymphoma. The chain is encoded by TRBV6-4 joined to TRBJ2-1; the D gene is possibly TRBD1 or TRBD2, each agreeing over 5 bases. Specimen: peripheral blood mononuclear cells (PBMCs), collected before the fourth cycle of nivolumab. The sequenced DNA: TGTGCCAGCAGCCGGGACCCTACCTACAATGAGCAGTTCTTC. Its product reads: CASSRDPTYNEQFF.